Following are 3 T cell receptor beta chains from one sample sequenced in a study of cytomegalovirus exposure and HLA in healthy donors. The PCR employed 60 Vbeta primers together with 13 Jbeta primers. Clones were read by immunoSEQ multiplex PCR, and TCRdb kept only the in-frame ones, dropping some. The sample has some 170,000 clones; roughly 80% are singletons. The source material was PBMCs. These receptors all stem from a female donor in good health and CMV-seronegative.

V is TRBV4-3 and J is TRBJ2-7, with 7 positions matching TRBD2. The CDR3 covers 16 residues. Germline-derived CDR1 and CDR2 are LGHNA and YSLEER. V lost 1 base to trimming and J lost 0 bases; unmatched junction nucleotides: 6. The CDR3 here is CASSQVGGGSSYEQYF. In DNA form, the CDR3 reads TGCGCCAGCAGCCAAGTCGGCGGGGGTTCCTCCTACGAGCAGTACTTC.

Notes on this clone: At one end the junction does not follow the germline gene, possibly because of a read error. This chain uses TRBV7-9 with TRBJ2-4; D possibly corresponds to TRBD1 (5 bases). The CDR3 sequence is 17 residues long. Germline V gene data show CDR1 as SEHNR and CDR2 as FQNEAQ (reference sequence). Written as DNA, the CDR3 is TGTTCCAGCAGCCCTCCCTTTAGACAGTTGTCCAAAAACATTCAGTACTTC. Protein product: CSSSPPFRQLSKNIQYF.

The rearrangement links TRBV21-1 to TRBJ2-7; the table assigns TRBD2, which was not confirmed against the DNA. TRBV21-1 is annotated as a pseudogene. This CDR3 is built from 16 residues. The CDR3 nucleotides are TGTGCCAGCACCACGACACCGACTAGCGGGACGTACGAGCAGTACTTC. It encodes CASTTTPTSGTYEQYF.